This entry lists 22 T cell receptor beta chains sequenced from one sample in a study of T cell repertoires in cytomegalovirus infection. MiXCR, applied by TCRdb to the reads, yields one record per CDR3 protein. The sample records approximately 500,000 distinct CDR3 sequences, approximately 15% being singletons. Sequenced material: CD8+ T cells from PBMCs. The origin of the receptors is a human donor in good health (CMV status not recorded). Some clones in this sample may be carry-over from other donors' samples.

This chain uses TRBV15 with TRBJ2-3; TRBD1 matches 7 bases. CDR1 is LNHNV and CDR2 is YYDKDF in the germline V gene (reference sequence). The CDR3 consists of 15 residues. V dropped 0 bases and J dropped 10; count of bases not matched to a gene: 10. CDR3 DNA sequence: TGTGCCACCAGCAGAGATAGAGGGGGACAGAGAGCGCAGTATTTT. Translating it yields CATSRDRGGQRAQYF. The full variable domain, its missing parts supplied by reference TRBV15 and TRBJ2-3, is DAMVIQNPRYQVTQFGKPVTLSCSQTLNHNVMYWYQQKSSQAPKLLFHYYDKDFNNEADTPDNFQSRRPNTSFCFLDIRSPGLGDTAMYLCATSRDRGGQRAQYFGPGTRLTVL.

In this sample, this clonotype turned up many times. The V and J genes are TRBV10-3 and TRBJ1-5; D is uncertain. This CDR3 is built from 16 residues. Looked up from germline, CDR1 is ENHRY and CDR2 is SYGVKD. Trimming removed 0 bases from V and 1 base from J, with 10 bases in between. Here the CDR3 reads CAISESQALSNQPQHF. As DNA, the CDR3 is TGTGCCATCAGTGAGTCGCAGGCCTTGAGCAATCAGCCCCAGCATTTT.

This clonotype was seen more than once but under ten times. This sequence joins TRBV7-3 and TRBJ2-1, with TRBD2 matching over 7 bases. The CDR3 has 16 amino acids. V shed 1 base and J 7 bases; nucleotides not matched to a gene: 10. In germline, CDR1 is SGHTA, CDR2 FQGTGA. For the CDR3, the DNA is TGTGCCAGCAGCTTAAATCGAGCGGGACCCCGGAATGAGCAGTTCTTC. This sequence encodes CASSLNRAGPRNEQFF.

In its sample, this clonotype was seen a few times. J is TRBJ2-1 and V is TRBV25-1; D might be TRBD1 (5 bases). The CDR3 spans 12 residues. CDR1 and CDR2 (germline): MGHDK, SYGVNS. Trimming pared 5 bases from V and 14 bases from J, leaving 16 bases between. In nucleotides, the CDR3 is TGTGCCAGCAGTCCCTCGGGCAGGGAAGAGTTCTTC. Translating gives CASSPSGREEFF.

This clonotype was picked up many times. This chain links TRBV5-5 with TRBJ2-7; 7 bases map to TRBD1. V was clipped by 1 base and J by 4 bases; unmatched bases: 8. This CDR3 contains 15 residues. The germline CDR1 and CDR2 sequences are SGHKS and YYEKEE (reference sequence). CDR3: CASSLSDREVYEQYF. The CDR3 DNA sequence: TGTGCCAGCAGCTTGAGCGACAGGGAAGTATACGAGCAGTACTTC. The full variable domain, in which reference TRBV5-5 and TRBJ2-7 provide the parts outside the CDR3, is DAGVTQSPTHLIKTRGQQVTLRCSPISGHKSVSWYQQVLGQGPQFIFQYYEKEERGRGNFPDRFSARQFPNYSSELNVNALLLGDSALYLCASSLSDREVYEQYFGPGTRLTVT.

The V call is TRBV20-1, the J call TRBJ2-3; 10 bases fit TRBD2. Germline values: CDR1 DFQATT, CDR2 SNEGSKA (reference sequence). This CDR3 is 16 amino acids long. V was clipped by 0 bases and J by 4 bases; unmatched bases: 7. As DNA, the CDR3 is TGCAGTGCTAGAGACCTACTAGCGGGATCCCCAGATACGCAGTATTTT. Its protein is CSARDLLAGSPDTQYF.

Ten or more counts support this clonotype. The chain joins TRBV10-3 to TRBJ1-2; TRBD1 agrees at 8 bases. This CDR3 region has 15 residues. Germline CDR1 and CDR2: ENHRY and SYGVKD. V lost 8 bases to trimming and J lost 3 bases; unmatched junction nucleotides: 11. The CDR3 DNA reads TGTGCCATCGTTGGGAAGACAGGGGAGGACTATGGCTACACCTTC. Protein: CAIVGKTGEDYGYTF.

A note on this clonotype: A much bigger clone sits one base away, suggesting this may be a read error. The rearrangement uses TRBV11-2 and TRBJ2-5; D unresolved. The CDR3 has 12 residues. Germline V gene lookup returns CDR1 SGHAT and CDR2 FQNNGV. CDR3 sequence: CASEKTAETPYF. CDR3 DNA: TGTGCCAGCGAAAAGACCGCCGAGACCCCGTACTTC. Supplemented by reference TRBV11-2 and TRBJ2-5, the full variable domain reads EAGVAQSPRYKIIEKRQSVAFWCNPISGHATLYWYQQILGQGPKLLIQFQNNGVVDDSQLPKDRFSAERLKGVDSTLKIQPAKLEDSAVYLCASEKTAETPYFGPGTRLLVL.

This chain uses TRBV9 with TRBJ2-4; TRBD1 or TRBD2 may be the D gene (6 bases each). The V gene's germline CDR1 is SGDLS and CDR2 YYNGEE. The CDR3 is 18 amino acids. Trimming pared 4 bases from V and 2 bases from J, leaving 22 bases between. The CDR3 DNA follows: TGTGCCAGCAGCCTTCACAGGGAGGAACCAGGAACCAAAAACATTCAGTACTTC. Protein: CASSLHREEPGTKNIQYF.

The DNA of the CDR3 is TGCAGTGCTAGAGCCCGGGACAAGATTTTCACAGATACGCAGTATTTT. It yields the protein CSARARDKIFTDTQYF. The chain links TRBV20-1 to TRBJ2-3; D possibly corresponds to TRBD1 (6 bases). V was cut by 1 base and J by 2 bases, with 16 bases left in between. The germline V gene encodes CDR1 DFQATT and CDR2 SNEGSKA (reference sequence). The CDR3 contains 16 residues.

This clonotype was found many times. The gene calls are TRBV7-8 and TRBJ2-1, with TRBD1 as a possible D gene (6 bases). Germline-derived CDR1 and CDR2 are SGHVS and FQNEAQ. V was shortened by 6 bases and J by 7 bases, with 13 bases between the two germline ends. The CDR3 runs to 13 residues. The CDR3 loop is CASSTTGRNEQFF. The CDR3 DNA sequence: TGTGCCAGCAGTACAACAGGGCGTAATGAGCAGTTCTTC.

This clonotype has a count of ten or more. The chain links TRBV12-3 or TRBV12-4 to TRBJ2-3, with 7 bases aligning to TRBD2. The CDR3 consists of 15 residues. The V and J ends lost 10 bases and 2 bases, in that order; junction bases with no gene match: 12. The CDR3 sequence: CATLGRESPTDTQYF. CDR3 DNA sequence: TGTGCCACCCTGGGGAGGGAAAGCCCCACAGATACGCAGTATTTT.

The sample holds a few counts of this clonotype. V usage is TRBV20-1 and J usage is TRBJ1-1, with D unclear. With 6 bases removed from V and 4 bases from J, the gap between germline ends came to 18 bases. The CDR3 has 14 amino acids. Per the germline V gene, CDR1 is DFQATT and CDR2 is SNEGSKA (reference sequence). The CDR3 nucleotides are TGCAGTGCCGATAACCTGACAAATTCCACTGAAGCTTTCTTT. This translates into CSADNLTNSTEAFF.

The sample holds many counts of this clonotype. This chain uses TRBV27 with TRBJ1-5; unclear D gene. Trimming took 6 bases from V and 1 from J, leaving 10 bases between them. The germline gives CDR1 MNHEY, CDR2 SMNVEV (reference sequence). CDR3 size: 14 residues. The CDR3 nucleotides are TGTGCCAGCAGCTTGTCGGGGAGCAATCAGCCCCAGCATTTT. Translating it yields CASSLSGSNQPQHF.

To note about this clonotype: The junction departs from germline at one end; a sequencing error may be responsible. The V gene is TRBV9, the J gene TRBJ2-3; possible D gene TRBD1, 7 bases. The germline V gene has CDR1 SGDLS and CDR2 YYNGEE. This CDR3 region has 17 residues. The CDR3 region is CASSVNRGGRSKDTQYF. CDR3 nucleotide sequence: TGTGCCAGCAGCGTTAACAGGGGAGGAAGAAGCAAAGATACGCAGTATTTT.

This clonotype appeared many times. The J gene is TRBJ2-3, the V gene TRBV2; 8 bases line up with TRBD1. In germline, CDR1 is SNHLY, CDR2 FYNNEI. The length of the CDR3 is 15 residues. V lost 6 bases to trimming and J lost 4 bases; unmatched junction nucleotides: 9. CDR3 in DNA: TGTGCCAGCAGAGACCCCAGGGGGCTCGCAGATACGCAGTATTTT. It is translated as CASRDPRGLADTQYF.

This clonotype was seen only a few times. The rearrangement joins TRBV3-1 to TRBJ2-7; 7 bases are shared with TRBD2. V lost 1 base, J lost 3 bases, and 3 bases stayed unmatched. The CDR3 sequence is 14 residues long. The V gene's germline CDR1 is LGHDT and CDR2 YNNKEL (reference sequence). CDR3 coding DNA: TGTGCCAGCAGCCAAGGGACTAGTTTCTACGAGCAGTACTTC. Translated: CASSQGTSFYEQYF.

The genes are TRBV28 and TRBJ1-6, with no clear D. Between the trimmed V and J ends, which lost 6 bases and 9 bases, there was a span of 18 bases. Per the germline V gene, CDR1 is MDHEN and CDR2 is SYDVKM. This CDR3 comprises 15 residues. In DNA form, the CDR3 reads TGTGCCAGCAGCCGCCGGGTCCCACGGGGTTCACCCCTCCACTTT. The encoded protein is CASSRRVPRGSPLHF.

This clonotype was detected many times. This chain connects TRBV15 to TRBJ2-5; D perhaps matches TRBD1 (5 bases). The germline V gene has CDR1 LNHNV and CDR2 YYDKDF (reference sequence). V lost 5 bases, J lost 2 bases, and 9 bases lay in between. This CDR3 contains 13 residues. CDR3: CATSPWTQETQYF. CDR3 coding DNA: TGTGCCACCAGCCCTTGGACACAAGAGACCCAGTACTTC.

Of note for this clonotype: No conserved phenylalanine or tryptophan ends this CDR3, so it is likely a read error. V is TRBV27 and J is TRBJ2-1; 11 bases are a match to TRBD2. This CDR3 region has 16 residues. Germline V gives CDR1 MNHEY, CDR2 SMNVEV (reference sequence). V trimming: 6 bases; J trimming: 7 bases; junction bases outside the gene matches: 11. The CDR3 protein is CASSGRSGRAKNEQFL. In nucleotides, the CDR3 is TGTGCCAGCAGCGGACGTAGCGGGAGGGCCAAGAATGAGCAGTTCTTA.

This clonotype has a count of ten or more. The rearrangement uses TRBV6-1 and TRBJ2-7, with D uncertain. Per the germline V gene, CDR1 is MNHNS and CDR2 is SASEGT. The CDR3 sequence is 13 residues long. The germline V and J ends were trimmed by 3 bases and 1 base, with 7 bases remaining between them. The CDR3 DNA sequence: TGTGCCAGCAGTGATTTCCTTTCCTACGAGCAGTACTTC. This encodes CASSDFLSYEQYF.

At least ten counts were recorded for this clonotype. The chain joins TRBV11-2 to TRBJ2-5; D is possibly TRBD2 (5 bases). Trimming shortened V by 7 bases and J by 3 bases, and 12 bases separated the two germline ends. In germline, CDR1 is SGHAT, CDR2 FQNNGV. This CDR3 comprises 13 residues. DNA for the CDR3: TGTGCCAGCAACTTGGACGGGGAAGAGACCCAGTACTTC. This sequence encodes CASNLDGEETQYF. Using reference TRBV11-2 and TRBJ2-5 for the parts outside the CDR3, the full variable domain is EAGVAQSPRYKIIEKRQSVAFWCNPISGHATLYWYQQILGQGPKLLIQFQNNGVVDDSQLPKDRFSAERLKGVDSTLKIQPAKLEDSAVYLCASNLDGEETQYFGPGTRLLVL.